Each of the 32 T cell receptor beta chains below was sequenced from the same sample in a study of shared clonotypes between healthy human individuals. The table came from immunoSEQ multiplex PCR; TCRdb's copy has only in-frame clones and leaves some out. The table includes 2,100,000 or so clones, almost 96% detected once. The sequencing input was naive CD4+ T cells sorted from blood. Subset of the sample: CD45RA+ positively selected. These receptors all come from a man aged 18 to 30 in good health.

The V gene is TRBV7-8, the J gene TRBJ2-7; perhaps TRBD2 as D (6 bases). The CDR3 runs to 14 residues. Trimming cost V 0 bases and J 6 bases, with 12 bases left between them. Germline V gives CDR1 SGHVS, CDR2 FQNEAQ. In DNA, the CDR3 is TGTGCCAGCAGCTTAGCTGGAGGGATTGGCGAGCAGTACTTC. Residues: CASSLAGGIGEQYF.

The CDR3 loop is CSEGRQNEQFF. Written as DNA, the CDR3 is TGCAGCGAGGGAAGGCAAAATGAGCAGTTCTTC. The chain uses TRBV20-1 and TRBJ2-1; TRBD2 is a possible D gene (5 bases). The CDR3 is 11 residues long. CDR1 and CDR2 (germline): DFQATT, SNEGSKA (reference sequence).

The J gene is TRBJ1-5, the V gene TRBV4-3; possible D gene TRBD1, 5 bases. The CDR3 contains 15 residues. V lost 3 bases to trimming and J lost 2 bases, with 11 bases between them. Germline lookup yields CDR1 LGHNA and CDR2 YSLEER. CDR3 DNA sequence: TGCGCCAGCAGCCAGACCCCACAGGGCAATCAGCCCCAGCATTTT. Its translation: CASSQTPQGNQPQHF.

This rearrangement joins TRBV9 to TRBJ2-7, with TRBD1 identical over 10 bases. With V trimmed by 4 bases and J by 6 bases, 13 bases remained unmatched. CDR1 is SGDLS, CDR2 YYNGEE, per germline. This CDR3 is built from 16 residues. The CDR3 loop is CASSPIPGQGNSEQYF. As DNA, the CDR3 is TGTGCCAGCAGCCCAATTCCGGGACAGGGGAATAGCGAGCAGTACTTC.

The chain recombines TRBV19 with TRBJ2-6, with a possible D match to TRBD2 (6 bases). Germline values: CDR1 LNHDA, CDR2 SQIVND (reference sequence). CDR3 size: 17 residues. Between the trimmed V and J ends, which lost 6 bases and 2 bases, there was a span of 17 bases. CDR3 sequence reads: CASRLGWLAAGANVLTF. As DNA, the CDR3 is TGTGCCAGTAGATTGGGTTGGTTAGCGGCTGGGGCCAACGTCCTGACTTTC.

CDR3 sequence (DNA): TGTGCCAGTAGTAGGAGACAGCTCGGACGGGAGACCCAGTACTTC. Residues: CASSRRQLGRETQYF. The chain couples TRBV19 to TRBJ2-5, with a weak D call TRBD1 (5 bases). Germline V gene sequence: CDR1 LNHDA, CDR2 SQIVND (reference sequence). Trimming pared 4 bases from V and 5 bases from J, leaving 17 bases between. CDR3 size: 15 residues.

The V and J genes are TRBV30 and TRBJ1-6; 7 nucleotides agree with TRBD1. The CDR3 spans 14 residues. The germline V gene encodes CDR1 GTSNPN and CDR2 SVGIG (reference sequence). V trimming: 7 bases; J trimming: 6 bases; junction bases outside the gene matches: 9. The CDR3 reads CAFWAGQSNSPLHF. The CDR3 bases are TGTGCCTTTTGGGCGGGACAGTCTAATTCACCCCTCCACTTT.

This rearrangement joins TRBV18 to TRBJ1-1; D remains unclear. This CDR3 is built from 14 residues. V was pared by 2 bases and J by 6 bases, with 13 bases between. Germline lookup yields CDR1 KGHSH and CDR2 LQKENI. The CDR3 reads CASSPGTQFPEAFF. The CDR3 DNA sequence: TGTGCCAGCTCACCAGGCACCCAGTTCCCTGAAGCTTTCTTT.

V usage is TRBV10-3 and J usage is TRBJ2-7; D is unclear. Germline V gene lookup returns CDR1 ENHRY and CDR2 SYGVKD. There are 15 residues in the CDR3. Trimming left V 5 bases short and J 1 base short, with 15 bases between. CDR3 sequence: CAISTSTDVSYEQYF. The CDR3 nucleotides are TGTGCCATCAGTACCAGTACGGACGTATCCTACGAGCAGTACTTC.

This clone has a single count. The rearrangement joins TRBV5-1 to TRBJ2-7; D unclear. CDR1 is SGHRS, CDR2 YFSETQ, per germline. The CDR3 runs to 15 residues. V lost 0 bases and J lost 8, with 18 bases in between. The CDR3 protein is CASSLEVTVPAQQYF. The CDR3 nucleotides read TGCGCCAGCAGCTTGGAAGTCACGGTCCCTGCGCAGCAGTACTTC.

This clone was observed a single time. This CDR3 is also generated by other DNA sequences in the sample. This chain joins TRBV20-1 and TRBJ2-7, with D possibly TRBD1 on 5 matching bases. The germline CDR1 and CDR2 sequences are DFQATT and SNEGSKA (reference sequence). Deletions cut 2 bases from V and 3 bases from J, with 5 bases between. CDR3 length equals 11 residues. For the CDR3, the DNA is TGCAGTGCTAGAAGGGGCTACGAGCAGTACTTC. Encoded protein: CSARRGYEQYF.

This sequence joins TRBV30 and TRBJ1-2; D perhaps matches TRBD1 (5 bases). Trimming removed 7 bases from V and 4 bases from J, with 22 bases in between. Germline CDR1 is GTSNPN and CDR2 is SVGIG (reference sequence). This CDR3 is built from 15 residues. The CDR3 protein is CASAARGADPYGYTF. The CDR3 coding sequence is TGTGCCTCGGCGGCAAGGGGCGCCGATCCCTATGGCTACACCTTC.

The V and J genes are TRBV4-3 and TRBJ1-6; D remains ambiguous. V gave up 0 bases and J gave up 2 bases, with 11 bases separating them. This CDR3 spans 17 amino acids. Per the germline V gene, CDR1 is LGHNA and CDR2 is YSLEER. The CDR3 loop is CASSQDFGSAYNSPLHF. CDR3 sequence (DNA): TGCGCCAGCAGCCAAGATTTCGGCTCGGCCTATAATTCACCCCTCCACTTT.

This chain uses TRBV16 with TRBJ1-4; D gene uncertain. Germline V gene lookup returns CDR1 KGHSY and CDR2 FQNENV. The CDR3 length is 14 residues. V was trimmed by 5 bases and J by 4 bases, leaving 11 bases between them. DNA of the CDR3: TGTGCCAGCAGCAATCGGAGGAATAATGAAAAACTGTTTTTT. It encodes CASSNRRNNEKLFF.

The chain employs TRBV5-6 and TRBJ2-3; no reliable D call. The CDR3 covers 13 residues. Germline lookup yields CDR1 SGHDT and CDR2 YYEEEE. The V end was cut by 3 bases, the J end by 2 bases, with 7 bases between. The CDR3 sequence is CASSYTVTDTQYF. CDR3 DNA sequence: TGTGCCAGCAGCTACACAGTCACAGATACGCAGTATTTT.

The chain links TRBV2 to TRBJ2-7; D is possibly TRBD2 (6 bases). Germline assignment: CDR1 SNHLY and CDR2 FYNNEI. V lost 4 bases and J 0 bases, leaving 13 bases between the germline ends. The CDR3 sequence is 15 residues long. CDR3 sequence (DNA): TGTGCCAGCAGTGTCGGGACTTTGAGCTCCTACGAGCAGTACTTC. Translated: CASSVGTLSSYEQYF.

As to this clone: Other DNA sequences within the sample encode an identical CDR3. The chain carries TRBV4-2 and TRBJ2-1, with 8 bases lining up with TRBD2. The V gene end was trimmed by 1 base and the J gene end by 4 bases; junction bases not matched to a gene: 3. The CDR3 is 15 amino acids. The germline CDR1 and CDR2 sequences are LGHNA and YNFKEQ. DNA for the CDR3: TGTGCCAGCAGCCAAGCGGGGGGGACTTACAATGAGCAGTTCTTC. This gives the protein CASSQAGGTYNEQFF.

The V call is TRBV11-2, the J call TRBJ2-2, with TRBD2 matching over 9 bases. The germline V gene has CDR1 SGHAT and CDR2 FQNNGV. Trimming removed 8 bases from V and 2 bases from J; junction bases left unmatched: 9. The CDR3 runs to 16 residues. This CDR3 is CASQTGLAENTGELFF. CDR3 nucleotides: TGTGCCAGCCAAACGGGACTAGCTGAAAACACCGGGGAGCTGTTTTTT.

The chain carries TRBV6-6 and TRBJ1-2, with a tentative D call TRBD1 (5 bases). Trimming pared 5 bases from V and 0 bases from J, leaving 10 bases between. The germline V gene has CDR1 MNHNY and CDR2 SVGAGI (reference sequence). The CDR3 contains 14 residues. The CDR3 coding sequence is TGTGCCAGCAGTCCGGACATTGCTAACTATGGCTACACCTTC. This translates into CASSPDIANYGYTF.

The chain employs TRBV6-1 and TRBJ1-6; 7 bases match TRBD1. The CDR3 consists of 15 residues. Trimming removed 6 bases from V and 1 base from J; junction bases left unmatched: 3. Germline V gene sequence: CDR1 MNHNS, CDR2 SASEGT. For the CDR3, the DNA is TGTGCCAGCAGCCAGGGACAGTCCTATAATTCACCCCTCCACTTT. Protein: CASSQGQSYNSPLHF.

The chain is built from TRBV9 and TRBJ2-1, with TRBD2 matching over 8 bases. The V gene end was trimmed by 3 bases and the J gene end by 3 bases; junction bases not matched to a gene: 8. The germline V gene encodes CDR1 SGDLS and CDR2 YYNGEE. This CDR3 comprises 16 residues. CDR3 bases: TGTGCCAGCAGCGGAGCGGGGCGGGGGGACTACAATGAGCAGTTCTTC. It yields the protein CASSGAGRGDYNEQFF.

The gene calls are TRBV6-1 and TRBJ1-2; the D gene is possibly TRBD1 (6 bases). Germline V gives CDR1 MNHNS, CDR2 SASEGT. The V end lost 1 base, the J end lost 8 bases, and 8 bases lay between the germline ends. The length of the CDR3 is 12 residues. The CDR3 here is CASSEVGAGYTF. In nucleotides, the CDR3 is TGTGCCAGCAGTGAAGTGGGGGCCGGCTACACCTTC.

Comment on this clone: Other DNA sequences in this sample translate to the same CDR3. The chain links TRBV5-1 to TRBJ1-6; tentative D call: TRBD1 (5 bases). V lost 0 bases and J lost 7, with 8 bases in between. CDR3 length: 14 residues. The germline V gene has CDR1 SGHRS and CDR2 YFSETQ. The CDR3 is CASSLGDSNSPLHF. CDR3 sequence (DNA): TGCGCCAGCAGCTTGGGGGACTCCAATTCACCCCTCCACTTT.

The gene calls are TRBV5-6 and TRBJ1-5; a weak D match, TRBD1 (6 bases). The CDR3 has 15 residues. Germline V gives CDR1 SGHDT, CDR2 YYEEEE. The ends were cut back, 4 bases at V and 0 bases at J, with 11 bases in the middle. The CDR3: CASSMRTASNQPQHF. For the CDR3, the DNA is TGTGCCAGCAGCATGCGGACAGCTAGCAATCAGCCCCAGCATTTT.

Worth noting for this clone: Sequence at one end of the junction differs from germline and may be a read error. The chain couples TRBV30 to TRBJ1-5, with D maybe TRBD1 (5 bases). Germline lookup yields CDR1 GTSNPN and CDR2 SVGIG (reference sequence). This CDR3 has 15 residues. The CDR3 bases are TGTGCGTGGATAGCGGGGGAGCGAGGCAATCAGCCCCAGCATTTT. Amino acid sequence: CAWIAGERGNQPQHF.

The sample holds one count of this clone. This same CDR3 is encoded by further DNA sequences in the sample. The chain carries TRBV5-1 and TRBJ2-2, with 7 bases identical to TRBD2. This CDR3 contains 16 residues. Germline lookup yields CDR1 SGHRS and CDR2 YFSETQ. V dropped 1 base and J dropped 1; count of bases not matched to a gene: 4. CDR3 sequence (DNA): TGCGCCAGCAGCTTGCTTGGCGGGGGGAACACCGGGGAGCTGTTTTTT. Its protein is CASSLLGGGNTGELFF.

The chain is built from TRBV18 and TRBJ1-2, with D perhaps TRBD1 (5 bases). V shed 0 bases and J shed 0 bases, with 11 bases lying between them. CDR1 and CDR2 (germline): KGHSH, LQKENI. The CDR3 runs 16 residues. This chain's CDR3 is CASSPPGRDPNYGYTF. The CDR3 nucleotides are TGTGCCAGCTCACCACCCGGCAGGGACCCTAACTATGGCTACACCTTC.

The CDR3 nucleotides are TGTGCCCCTACGGGTGGTAGGTACTTC. This codes for CAPTGGRYF. The gene calls are TRBV27 and TRBJ2-7; unclear D gene. CDR3 length equals 9 residues. The germline V gene encodes CDR1 MNHEY and CDR2 SMNVEV (reference sequence). Trimming took off 11 bases at V and 12 bases at J, with 14 bases between the two ends.

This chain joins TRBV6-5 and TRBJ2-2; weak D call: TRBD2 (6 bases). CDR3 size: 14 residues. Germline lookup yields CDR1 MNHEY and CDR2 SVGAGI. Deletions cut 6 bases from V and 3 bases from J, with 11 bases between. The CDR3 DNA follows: TGTGCCAGCAGCCTCCGGAGGGACACCGGGGAGCTGTTTTTT. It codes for CASSLRRDTGELFF.

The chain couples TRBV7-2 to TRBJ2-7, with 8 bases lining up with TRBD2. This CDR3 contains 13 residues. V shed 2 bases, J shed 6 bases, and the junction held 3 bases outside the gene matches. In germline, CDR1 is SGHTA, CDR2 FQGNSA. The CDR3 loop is CASSLSGGGEQYF. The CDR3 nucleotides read TGTGCCAGCAGCTTATCGGGAGGGGGCGAGCAGTACTTC.

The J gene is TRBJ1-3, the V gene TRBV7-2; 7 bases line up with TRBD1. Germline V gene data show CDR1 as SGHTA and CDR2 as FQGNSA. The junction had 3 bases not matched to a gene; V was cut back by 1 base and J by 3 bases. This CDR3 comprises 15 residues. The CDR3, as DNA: TGTGCCAGCAGCTTAGTGGCAGGGGGTGGAAACACCATATATTTT. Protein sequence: CASSLVAGGGNTIYF.

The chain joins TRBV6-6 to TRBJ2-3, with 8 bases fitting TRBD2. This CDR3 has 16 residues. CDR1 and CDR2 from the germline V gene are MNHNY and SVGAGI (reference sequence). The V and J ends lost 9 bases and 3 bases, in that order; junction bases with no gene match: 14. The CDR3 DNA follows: TGTGCCAGTAGGAGCGGGGGTAGCGTTGGGACAGATACGCAGTATTTT. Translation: CASRSGGSVGTDTQYF.